This is a list of T cell receptor beta chains from one sample in a study of control samples from healthy donors and cancer patients. TCRdb keeps only in-frame clones here, not all; method: immunoSEQ multiplex PCR. The top ten hold around 0.8% of the sample, which has roughly 45,000 clones, approximately 92% seen once. Material for sequencing was PBMCs. The source of these receptors is a man in his thirties or forties with colorectal cancer. The CDR3 runs from the conserved cysteine through the conserved F or W. Fields, in order: clone size, D gene, J gene, V gene, CDR3 DNA, CDR3 protein. D genes are given only for firm matches. Not all rows give a size; the values are once, few, many and, for expanded clones, a class.

-	-	TRBJ1-2	TRBV12-3/TRBV12-4	TGTGCCAGCGGGGGGGAGGGGTTGTATGGCTACACCTTC	CASGGEGLYGYTF
-	TRBD1	TRBJ2-3	TRBV19	TGTGCCAGTAGTGTAACAGGGGTGGCCACAGATACGCAGTATTTT	CASSVTGVATDTQYF
once	-	TRBJ1-6	TRBV12-3/TRBV12-4	TGTGCCAGCAGTTTAGGGGGGCTTTCACCCCTCCACTTT	CASSLGGLSPLHF
once	-	TRBJ2-5	TRBV24-1	TGTGCCACCAGTGATTTGGGAGGGGGAGGAGAGACCCAGTACTTC	CATSDLGGGGETQYF
-	TRBD2	TRBJ2-5	TRBV28	TGTGCCAGCAGTCGACCCATTAGCGGGGGGTTCCAAGAGACCCAGTACTTC	CASSRPISGGFQETQYF
-	-	TRBJ2-6	TRBV9	TGTGCCAGCAGCTATAAAACAGGGCCGGGGGCCAACGTCCTGACTTTC	CASSYKTGPGANVLTF
-	-	TRBJ1-1	TRBV5-6	TGTGCCAGCAGCTTGTTTTCGGGGTTCACTGAAGCTTTCTTT	CASSLFSGFTEAFF
-	TRBD1	TRBJ1-6	TRBV6-4	TGTGCCAGCAGGGACGACAGGGAAAATTCACCCCTCCACTTT	CASRDDRENSPLHF
-	-	TRBJ2-3	TRBV27	TGTGCCAGCAGTTCGGTCAGGCCGAGCACAGATACGCAGTATTTT	CASSSVRPSTDTQYF
-	TRBD1	TRBJ2-3	TRBV15	TGTGCCTCCCAGGGGCAGGGGGACACAGATACGCAGTATTTT	CASQGQGDTDTQYF
-	TRBD1	TRBJ1-4	TRBV25-1	TGTGCCAGCAGTGAATCCGGGACAGGGGAGGGAAAACTGTTTTTT	CASSESGTGEGKLFF
-	-	TRBJ1-6	TRBV10-3	TGTGCCATCAGTGTAGGGCAGGGAGATTCACCCCTCCACTTT	CAISVGQGDSPLHF
-	TRBD1	TRBJ2-1	TRBV5-6	TGTGCCAGCAGCTTCGACAGGGGGTTGGACAATGAGCAGTTCTTC	CASSFDRGLDNEQFF
-	TRBD1	TRBJ2-2	TRBV6-5	TGTGCCAGCCAGACAGGGGTGGACACCGGGGAGCTGTTTTTT	CASQTGVDTGELFF
-	TRBD2	TRBJ2-3	TRBV12-3/TRBV12-4	TGTGCCAGCAGTTCCGGGACTAGACGGTATTTT	CASSSGTRRYF
-	TRBD1	TRBJ1-4	TRBV2	TGTGCCAGCAGTGTCCCGGGACAGGGAAATGAAAAACTGTTTTTT	CASSVPGQGNEKLFF
-	-	TRBJ1-5	TRBV6-5	TGTGCCAGCAGCCGACCCGGTCCCAATCAGCCCCAGCATTTT	CASSRPGPNQPQHF
-	TRBD1	TRBJ1-4	TRBV5-4	TGTGCCAGCAGCTTGGACAGGGGAGGAACTAATGAAAAACTGTTTTTT	CASSLDRGGTNEKLFF
-	-	TRBJ1-1	TRBV10-1	TGCGCCAGCAGTGAGTCGATTGGGGGCATGAACACTGAAGCTTTCTTT	CASSESIGGMNTEAFF
-	-	TRBJ1-2	TRBV5-4	TGTGCCAGCAGCCCCACGATAGCTAACTATGGCTACACCTTC	CASSPTIANYGYTF
-	-	TRBJ2-2	TRBV6-5	TGTGCCAGCAGAATTGAGACCGGGGAGCTGTTTTTT	CASRIETGELFF
-	-	TRBJ1-2	TRBV10-3	TGTGCCATCAGTGAGGGGGGCTATGGCTACACCTTC	CAISEGGYGYTF
-	-	TRBJ1-1	TRBV19	TGTGCCAGTAGTATACAGGGCACGGGGACTGAAGCTTTCTTT	CASSIQGTGTEAFF
-	-	TRBJ1-6	TRBV5-6	TGTGCCAGCAGCCCGGGTACTACTTCACCCCTCCACTTT	CASSPGTTSPLHF
-	-	TRBJ2-3	TRBV30	TGTGCCAGCCGGGACTGGTCCAGCACAGATACGCAGTATTTT	CASRDWSSTDTQYF
-	TRBD1	TRBJ2-5	TRBV6-2/TRBV6-3	TGTGCCAGCAGTTACCGGACAGGGGGCGGTGAGACCCAGTACTTC	CASSYRTGGGETQYF
-	-	TRBJ1-5	TRBV9	TGTGCCAGCAGTCACACTTTAAAGGATCCCCAGCATTTT	CASSHTLKDPQHF
few	TRBD1	TRBJ1-1	TRBV4-1	TGCGCCAGCAGCCATCACCCTGACAGGGCACGGGGAGCTGAAGCTTTCTTT	CASSHHPDRARGAEAFF
-	-	TRBJ1-2	TRBV5-6	TGTGCCAGCAGCACCCCAGGGGTCCCAGGTTACGCCTTC	CASSTPGVPGYAF
-	-	TRBJ1-1	TRBV4-1	TGCGCCAGCAGCCATCCAGATTCGAACACTGAAGCTTTCTTT	CASSHPDSNTEAFF
-	-	TRBJ1-1	TRBV19	TGTGCCACCCAGGGGTTAACTAACACTGAAGCTTTCTTT	CATQGLTNTEAFF
-	-	TRBJ1-6	TRBV29-1	TGCAGCGTGAGGACAGCTAGGGATTCACCCCTCCACTTT	CSVRTARDSPLHF
-	TRBD1	TRBJ2-3	TRBV7-9	TGTGCCAGCAGCTTAAAGGGCTCAGGGGGCAACTCTGGCACAGATACGCAGTATTTT	CASSLKGSGGNSGTDTQYF
-	-	TRBJ1-1	TRBV7-2	TGTGCCAGCAGCTCGGGAGGATACAAAGCTTGGGCTTTCTTT	CASSSGGYKAWAFF
-	-	TRBJ2-5	TRBV29-1	TGCAGCGTTGAAGCAGTAGAGACCCAGTACTTC	CSVEAVETQYF
-	-	TRBJ1-1	TRBV11-2	TGTGCCAGCAGCTTAAATAGCGGGGGAAAGGGGGACACTGAAGCTTTCTTT	CASSLNSGGKGDTEAFF
-	TRBD1	TRBJ2-7	TRBV27	TGTGCCAGCAGTTCCCGGGACAGGGTGACCCTTAACTACGAGCAGTACTTC	CASSSRDRVTLNYEQYF
-	-	TRBJ2-5	TRBV6-5	TGTGCCAGCCGGGTGGACTCAGAAGAGACCCAGTACTTC	CASRVDSEETQYF
-	-	TRBJ1-5	TRBV11-2	TGTGCCAGCAGCTACTCGGGGCAGCCCCAGCATTTT	CASSYSGQPQHF
-	TRBD1	TRBJ1-6	TRBV5-1	TGCGCCAGCAGCTTAACAGGGGATAATTCACCCCTCCACTTT	CASSLTGDNSPLHF
-	-	TRBJ2-2	TRBV27	TGTGCCAGCAGTTCCGGCGGCACCGGGGAGCTGTTTTTT	CASSSGGTGELFF
-	TRBD1	TRBJ1-4	TRBV7-8	TGTGCCAGCAGTTTCAACTCAGAGACAGGGAATGAAAAACTGTTTTTT	CASSFNSETGNEKLFF
-	-	TRBJ1-1	TRBV29-1	TGCAGCGTTGAAAAAGATTACACTGAAGCTTTCTTT	CSVEKDYTEAFF
once	-	TRBJ1-1	TRBV18	TGTGCCAGCTCACCGCTACAGGGGAACACTGAAGCTTTCTTT	CASSPLQGNTEAFF